Shown below are 19 T cell receptor beta chains from a single sample sequenced in a study of control samples from healthy donors and cancer patients. The data were produced by immunoSEQ multiplex PCR, yet TCRdb's version contains in-frame clones alone and is incomplete. Its table lists under 200,000 clones. Sequencing was done on a sample of blood. These receptors were taken from a woman aged 25 to 39 in good health.

A note on this clone: Other DNA sequences from this sample encode an identical CDR3 as well. The rearrangement links TRBV18 to TRBJ1-1; D is undetermined. Germline V gene sequence: CDR1 KGHSH, CDR2 LQKENI. The V and J ends lost 0 bases and 0 bases respectively, with 5 bases between them. The CDR3 is made up of 14 amino acids. The CDR3 DNA sequence: TGTGCCAGCTCACCACCGGGTTTGAACACTGAAGCTTTCTTT. Translating gives CASSPPGLNTEAFF.

The chain is built from TRBV4-1 and TRBJ2-2, with D perhaps matching TRBD1 or TRBD2 (5 bases each). Trimming took 5 bases from V and 5 from J, leaving 12 bases between them. CDR1 is MGHRA and CDR2 is YSYEKL in the germline V gene. The CDR3 loop spans 14 amino acids. The CDR3 DNA sequence: TGCGCCAGCAGCGGGGACCCCCCGACCGGGGAGCTGTTTTTT. Its translation is CASSGDPPTGELFF.

Concerning this clone: The sample contains more than one DNA sequence encoding this CDR3. V gene TRBV18 combines with J gene TRBJ1-1, with a tentative D call TRBD1 (6 bases). CDR3 length equals 12 residues. Trimming cost V 3 bases and J 8 bases, with 10 bases left between them. CDR1 is KGHSH, CDR2 LQKENI, per germline. The CDR3 nucleotides are TGTGCCAGCTCACCCCTACAGGGCGAAGCTTTCTTT. Residues: CASSPLQGEAFF. Based on the CDR3 plus reference TRBV18 and TRBJ1-1, the full variable domain is NAGVMQNPRHLVRRRGQEARLRCSPMKGHSHVYWYRQLPEEGLKFMVYLQKENIIDESGMPKERFSAEFPKEGPSILRIQQVVRGDSAAYFCASSPLQGEAFFGQGTRLTVV.

The chain employs TRBV10-2 and TRBJ2-3, with 15 bases matching TRBD2. Unmatched junction bases numbered 5, after V lost 7 bases and J lost 0 bases. Germline assignment: CDR1 WSHSY and CDR2 SAAADI. This CDR3 region has 17 residues. In DNA, the CDR3 is TGCGCCAGCACGGGACTAGCGGGGGGCCCTAGCACAGATACGCAGTATTTT. It is translated as CASTGLAGGPSTDTQYF.

The genes are TRBV6-1 and TRBJ2-3, with TRBD2 matching 10 bases. CDR3 length equals 17 residues. From germline, CDR1 is MNHNS and CDR2 SASEGT. J was trimmed by 2 bases and V by 3 bases; bases with no gene match: 8. As DNA, the CDR3 is TGTGCCAGCAGTGACTTACTAGCGGGGTCACCCACAGATACGCAGTATTTT. It encodes CASSDLLAGSPTDTQYF.

The CDR3 region has the DNA TGCAGTGCTAGTGCAGGAAGCAATCAGCCCCAGCATTTT. Its protein product is CSASAGSNQPQHF. The chain links TRBV20-1 to TRBJ1-5, with unresolved D. CDR3 size: 13 residues. Germline assignment: CDR1 DFQATT and CDR2 SNEGSKA (reference sequence). The V and J ends lost 3 bases and 1 base respectively, with 7 bases between them.

This chain joins TRBV12-3 or TRBV12-4 and TRBJ1-2; D gene unclear. V was clipped by 1 base and J by 8 bases, with 11 bases between them. This CDR3 spans 13 amino acids. In nucleotides, the CDR3 is TGTGCCAGCAGTTTAGGGGTAGAGGAGGGCTACACCTTC. Amino acids: CASSLGVEEGYTF.

The chain recombines TRBV19 with TRBJ1-2, with 9 bases fitting TRBD1. The ends lost 7 bases at V and 4 bases at J; junction bases unmatched: 10. CDR1 and CDR2 (germline): LNHDA, SQIVND (reference sequence). The CDR3 loop spans 15 amino acids. The CDR3 nucleotides are TGTGCCAGTATTGAAGTGGGGACAGGGCCCTATGGCTACACCTTC. It is translated as CASIEVGTGPYGYTF. Filled out from reference TRBV19 and TRBJ1-2, the complete variable domain reads DGGITQSPKYLFRKEGQNVTLSCEQNLNHDAMYWYRQDPGQGLRLIYYSQIVNDFQKGDIAEGYSVSREKKESFPLTVTSAQKNPTAFYLCASIEVGTGPYGYTFGSGTRLTVV.

The V gene is TRBV4-1, the J gene TRBJ1-5, with D unclear. Trimming stripped 2 bases from V and 1 base from J, with 15 bases between. CDR1 and CDR2 from the germline V gene are MGHRA and YSYEKL. The CDR3 is 17 amino acids. In DNA, the CDR3 is TGCGCCAGCAGCCAATTCCCAGAGGGAGCCAGCAATCAGCCCCAGCATTTT. Its protein is CASSQFPEGASNQPQHF.

This sequence joins TRBV6-5 and TRBJ1-1; unclear D gene. V was pared by 3 bases and J by 5 bases, with 4 bases between. The CDR3 totals 11 residues. The germline gives CDR1 MNHEY, CDR2 SVGAGI. CDR3 in DNA: TGTGCCAGCAGTTATTGGACTGAAGCTTTCTTT. Protein product: CASSYWTEAFF.

The CDR3 DNA sequence: TGTGCCACCAGCATTTTTACAGGGCCCACTGAAGCTTTCTTT. It encodes CATSIFTGPTEAFF. This chain links TRBV15 with TRBJ1-1, with a weak D call TRBD1 (6 bases). The V end was cut by 4 bases, the J end by 4 bases, with 13 bases between. The germline V gene encodes CDR1 LNHNV and CDR2 YYDKDF (reference sequence). The CDR3 sequence is 14 residues long.

The chain has TRBV28 and TRBJ1-2; D is possibly TRBD1 (6 bases). V lost 1 base, J lost 4 bases, and 25 bases lay in between. Germline V CDR1 and CDR2: MDHEN, SYDVKM. This CDR3 has 19 residues. The CDR3 reads CASSLSRKGEYRRFYGYTF. The CDR3 DNA reads as TGTGCCAGCAGTTTATCCCGAAAGGGGGAGTATAGGCGGTTCTATGGCTACACCTTC.

This chain connects TRBV5-1 to TRBJ1-6, with D uncertain. The germline V gene has CDR1 SGHRS and CDR2 YFSETQ. Between the trimmed V and J ends, which lost 2 bases and 0 bases, there was a span of 9 bases. This CDR3 comprises 16 residues. The CDR3 protein is CASSFRRSSYNSPLHF. The CDR3 coding sequence is TGCGCCAGCAGCTTTCGACGGAGCTCCTATAATTCACCCCTCCACTTT.

About this clone itself: Additional DNA sequences in this sample encode the identical CDR3. The CDR3 loop is CASSYRGGYTF. For the CDR3, the DNA is TGTGCCAGCAGTTACAGGGGAGGCTACACCTTC. The gene calls are TRBV6-5 and TRBJ1-2; D might be TRBD1 (5 bases). The CDR3 has 11 amino acids. V lost 2 bases and J lost 8, with 6 bases in between. Germline values: CDR1 MNHEY, CDR2 SVGAGI.

The chain carries TRBV4-2 and TRBJ1-2; D is perhaps TRBD1 (5 bases). This CDR3 is built from 15 residues. V lost 1 base to trimming and J lost 3 bases, with 12 bases between them. Germline-derived CDR1 and CDR2 are LGHNA and YNFKEQ. In nucleotides, the CDR3 is TGTGCCAGCAGCCAAGGCCAGGGTATTGACTATGGCTACACCTTC. Translating it yields CASSQGQGIDYGYTF.

Note on this clone: Germline is not matched at one junction end, which may reflect a read error. The chain employs TRBV30 and TRBJ1-2, with D possibly TRBD1 on 5 matching bases. This CDR3 has 11 residues. Germline V gene data show CDR1 as GTSNPN and CDR2 as SVGIG (reference sequence). CDR3 coding DNA: TGTGCCTGGATAGACAGACCAGGGTCCCTCTTC. Protein: CAWIDRPGSLF.

The chain combines TRBV18 with TRBJ2-7, with 9 bases that match TRBD2. The CDR3 totals 15 residues. The V and J ends lost 3 bases and 2 bases, in that order; junction bases with no gene match: 5. Germline values: CDR1 KGHSH, CDR2 LQKENI. CDR3 sequence: CASSPSIAGAYEQYF. As DNA, the CDR3 is TGTGCCAGCTCACCCTCTATAGCGGGGGCCTACGAGCAGTACTTC.

The gene calls are TRBV6-4 and TRBJ1-5; D may be TRBD1 (6 bases). The CDR3 covers 13 residues. CDR1 and CDR2 from the germline V gene are MRHNA and SNTAGT. V was pared by 7 bases and J by 2 bases, with 9 bases between. CDR3 loop: CASIRQGNQPQHF. The DNA for the CDR3 is TGTGCCAGCATTCGACAGGGCAATCAGCCCCAGCATTTT.

V gene TRBV3-1 (or the pseudogene TRBV3-2) combines with J gene TRBJ1-4; a possible D gene is TRBD1 (6 bases). V was shortened by 7 bases and J by 4 bases, with 16 bases between the two germline ends. Germline CDR1 and CDR2: LGHDT and YNNKEL (reference sequence). CDR3 length: 15 residues. The CDR3 region is CASTATRGGNEKLFF. In DNA form, the CDR3 reads TGTGCCAGCACTGCAACCAGGGGCGGTAATGAAAAACTGTTTTTT.